The 14 T cell receptor beta chains in this list originate from one sample, sequenced in a study of Graves' ophthalmopathy and Graves' hyperthyroidism (dated by TCRdb to 2016 to 2018). Instrument on record: Illumina HiSeq 2000. For repertoire sequencing, TCR beta CDR3 regions were amplified from RNA transcripts. A first-round RT-PCR used HTBI primers with the Qiagen OneStep RT-PCR kit, followed by a second-round multiplex PCR, size selection and purification. The raw public reads went through TCRdb reprocessing: fastp at Q25, MiXCR clone calling, in-frame beta chains kept. CDR3 protein duplicates are merged, each entry listing the most common genes and DNA. Recorded for this sample are about 700,000 distinct CDR3 sequences; approximately 40% of them occurred a single time. 44% of the sample comes from the top ten. The source material was peripheral blood. These TCRs come from an adult man with Graves' ophthalmopathy.

The sample holds one count of this clonotype. A much larger clone lies one base from this, so it may be a read error. V usage is TRBV7-2 and J usage is TRBJ2-7; maybe TRBD2 (5 bases). Germline CDR1 and CDR2: SGHTA and FQGNSA. The CDR3 length is 13 residues. This CDR3 reads CAGSTAALYEQYF. CDR3 in DNA: TGTGCCGGCAGCACAGCGGCGCTCTACGAGCAGTACTTC.

The chain has TRBV15 and TRBJ1-3; 9 nucleotides line up with TRBD1. Trimming took 1 base from V and 7 from J; bases not matched to a gene: 8. This CDR3 region has 16 residues. CDR1 is LNHNV and CDR2 is YYDKDF in the germline V gene (reference sequence). The CDR3 DNA reads TGTGCCACCAGCAGAGGACAGGGGGACACCGGGAACACCATATATTTT. Residues: CATSRGQGDTGNTIYF.

The rearrangement links TRBV7-9 to TRBJ1-6; perhaps TRBD1 as D (5 bases). Germline CDR1 reads SEHNR; CDR2 reads FQNEAQ (reference sequence). The CDR3 has 17 residues. Trimming removed 5 bases at V and 0 bases at J, with 14 bases between. The CDR3 nucleotides are TGTGCCAGCAGCCTCGGGACGGACGACTCCTATAATTCACCCCTCCACTTT. This codes for CASSLGTDDSYNSPLHF.

To note about this clonotype: This sequence may be a read error, since a much larger clone differs from it by one base. The genes are TRBV9 and TRBJ1-5, with TRBD1 identical over 8 bases. Germline lookup yields CDR1 SGDLS and CDR2 YYNGEE. This CDR3 region has 17 residues. In nucleotides, the CDR3 is TGTGCCAGCAGCTCAGGGACAGGCGAATATAGCAATCGGCCCCAGCATTTT. It translates to CASSSGTGEYSNRPQHF. Combining the CDR3 with reference TRBV9 and TRBJ1-5 gives the whole variable domain DSGVTQTPKHLITATGQRVTLRCSPRSGDLSVYWYQQSLDQGLQFLIQYYNGEERAKGNILERFSAQQFPDLHSELNLSSLELGDSALYFCASSSGTGEYSNRPQHFGDGTRLSIL.

This clonotype showed up just a few times. The chain combines TRBV14 with TRBJ1-3; D is uncertain. With 4 bases removed from V and 4 bases from J, the gap between germline ends came to 8 bases. Germline CDR1 reads SGHDN; CDR2 reads FVKESK. CDR3 size: 13 residues. CDR3 in DNA: TGTGCCAGCAGCCCCACCCGAGGAAACACCATATATTTT. Translating it yields CASSPTRGNTIYF.

The CDR3 protein is CASSPQSGGGTEAFF. CDR3 DNA: TGTGCCAGCAGCCCCCAATCGGGGGGAGGCACTGAAGCTTTCTTT. This chain joins TRBV3-1 and TRBJ1-1; D might be TRBD1 (5 bases). Germline V lookup: CDR1 LGHDT, CDR2 YNNKEL (reference sequence). There are 15 residues in the CDR3. Trimming took 4 bases from V and 4 from J, leaving 16 bases between them.

The rearrangement uses TRBV7-9 and TRBJ2-2; tentatively, D is TRBD1 or TRBD2 (5 bases each). Trimming took off 5 bases at V and 12 bases at J, with 10 bases between the two ends. The germline gives CDR1 SEHNR, CDR2 FQNEAQ (reference sequence). CDR3 size: 11 residues. Written as DNA, the CDR3 is TGTGCCAGCAGCCCCCGGGGACAGCTGTTTTTT. Translating gives CASSPRGQLFF.

In its sample, this clonotype was seen a few times. This chain connects TRBV7-2 to TRBJ1-2, with 7 bases aligning to TRBD1. The CDR3 sequence is 15 residues long. V was pared by 5 bases and J by 4 bases, with 10 bases of the junction left unmatched. The germline gives CDR1 SGHTA, CDR2 FQGNSA. The CDR3 spells CASSLGDRSAYGYTF. The CDR3 bases are TGTGCCAGCAGCCTCGGGGACAGATCTGCCTATGGCTACACCTTC.

The chain has TRBV24-1 and TRBJ2-2; TRBD1 agrees at 9 bases. CDR3 length equals 15 residues. V gave up 5 bases and J gave up 0 bases; unmatched junction bases: 0. Germline V gene lookup returns CDR1 KGHDR and CDR2 SFDVKD. In DNA, the CDR3 is TGTGCCACCAGTGGGGACAGGGCGAACACCGGGGAGCTGTTTTTT. As protein: CATSGDRANTGELFF.

Comment on this clonotype: The junction shows a germline mismatch at one end, possibly a read error. J is TRBJ2-5 and V is TRBV5-1, with 9 positions matching TRBD1. This CDR3 has 16 amino acids. Germline V lookup: CDR1 SGHRS, CDR2 YFSETQ. The CDR3: CASSLASNRGRETQYF. The CDR3 region has the DNA TGTGCCAGCAGCTTGGCCAGTAACAGGGGGCGAGAGACCCAGTACTTC.

As regards this clonotype: A clone one base away is much larger, so this may be a read error. The V and J genes are TRBV7-9 and TRBJ1-3, with no clear D. Germline V CDR1 and CDR2: SEHNR, FQNEAQ (reference sequence). Trimming took 0 bases from V and 9 from J, leaving 6 bases between them. The CDR3 has 12 amino acids. The CDR3 here is CASSLARVTIYF. For the CDR3, the DNA is TGTGCCAGCAGCTTAGCGCGGGTCACCATATATTTT.

Concerning this clonotype itself: The CDR3 end shows no conserved phenylalanine or tryptophan, and so a read error is likely. The DNA is left out, because the CDR3 cannot be placed on it with certainty; the CDR3 is given as TCRdb lists it. The chain is built from TRBV29-1 and TRBJ2-2; the D call of TRBD1 is as the table states it, not checked on the DNA. From its first to its last residue, the CDR3 has 15 amino acids. CDR1 and CDR2 (germline): SQVTM, ANQGSEA. The CDR3 region is CSVESGTGDTGELVL.

The chain couples TRBV25-1 to TRBJ2-2; D not certain. Germline V CDR1 and CDR2: MGHDK, SYGVNS. The V and J ends lost 6 bases and 1 base respectively, with 12 bases between them. This CDR3 comprises 15 residues. The DNA for the CDR3 is TGTGCCAGCAGCCCAGGACCCAGGAACACCGGGGAGCTGTTTTTT. Its protein product is CASSPGPRNTGELFF.

The CDR3 DNA reads as TGTGCCAGCAGCTCGGGACTAGCGGGAGTACCTCCTCCCGAGCAGTACTTC. The encoded protein is CASSSGLAGVPPPEQYF. The chain couples TRBV11-2 to TRBJ2-7, with 14 nucleotides matching TRBD2. Germline CDR1 is SGHAT and CDR2 is FQNNGV. V lost 4 bases to trimming and J lost 6 bases; unmatched junction nucleotides: 11. This CDR3 has 17 amino acids.